Following are 2 T cell receptor beta chains from one sample sequenced in a study of cytomegalovirus exposure and HLA in healthy donors. 13 Jbeta primers and 60 Vbeta primers were used for the PCR. Some clones are missing from TCRdb's copy, which holds only in-frame ones; the method was immunoSEQ multiplex PCR. The table includes 160,000 or so clones, around four fifths detected once. Sequencing input: PBMCs. The receptor source for this set is a woman aged 45-65 years in good health and CMV-seronegative.

The V call is TRBV4-3, the J call TRBJ2-1; 8 positions agree with TRBD2. Unmatched junction bases numbered 2, after V lost 0 bases and J lost 7 bases. The CDR3 sequence is 14 residues long. Per the germline V gene, CDR1 is LGHNA and CDR2 is YSLEER. The CDR3 nucleotides are TGCGCCAGCAGCCAAGACCGGGAGGGGAATGAGCAGTTCTTC. Protein: CASSQDREGNEQFF.

This clone was observed once. The chain links TRBV4-1 to TRBJ2-7; D is uncertain. This CDR3 region has 15 residues. V shed 1 base and J shed 1 base, with 11 bases lying between them. Germline V gives CDR1 MGHRA, CDR2 YSYEKL. CDR3 amino acids: CASSQVWANSYEQYF. In nucleotides, the CDR3 is TGCGCCAGCAGCCAAGTGTGGGCCAATTCCTACGAGCAGTACTTC.